One sample yielded the 31 T cell receptor beta chains listed below, sequenced in a study of T cell responses to AZD1222 COVID-19 vaccine. Clones were sequenced by immunoSEQ multiplex PCR, and TCRdb holds only the in-frame ones, with some missing. The sample includes 100,000 to 140,000 clones, around 92% of them seen just once. The sequenced sample was peripheral blood, obtained on day 0 of AZD1222 vaccination. The receptors were sampled from an adult in good health.

V gene TRBV6-2 or TRBV6-3 combines with J gene TRBJ1-2, with D possibly being TRBD1 (6 bases). The V gene lost 6 bases and the J gene lost 6 bases, with 14 bases spanning the gap. CDR1 is MNHEY, CDR2 SVGEGT, per germline. The CDR3 sequence is 13 residues long. This chain's CDR3 is CASSFQGTNGYTF. DNA for the CDR3: TGTGCCAGCAGCTTTCAGGGGACCAATGGCTACACCTTC.

The V call is TRBV27, the J call TRBJ1-6, with D possibly being TRBD1 (5 bases). Trimming cost V 7 bases and J 1 base, with 29 bases left between them. The CDR3 sequence is 21 residues long. The germline V gene has CDR1 MNHEY and CDR2 SMNVEV (reference sequence). Written as DNA, the CDR3 is TGTGCCAGCACCACTAGGAGGGGAGTACCCAGGCGGGGATCCTATAATTCACCCCTCCACTTT. Protein sequence: CASTTRRGVPRRGSYNSPLHF.

The chain joins TRBV2 to TRBJ1-2; D is undetermined. This CDR3 has 14 residues. The V end was cut by 8 bases, the J end by 4 bases, with 17 bases between. Germline V gene data show CDR1 as SNHLY and CDR2 as FYNNEI. CDR3 residues: CASSEVKGSYGYTF. The CDR3 DNA is TGTGCCAGCTCTGAGGTAAAGGGATCCTATGGCTACACCTTC.

This chain connects TRBV10-3 to TRBJ1-3; no reliable D call. This CDR3 is 14 amino acids long. V was clipped by 3 bases and J by 0 bases, with 6 bases between them. Germline values: CDR1 ENHRY, CDR2 SYGVKD. The CDR3 DNA reads as TGTGCCATCAGTGATAATAACTCTGGAAACACCATATATTTT. Encoded protein: CAISDNNSGNTIYF.

The rearrangement joins TRBV5-1 to TRBJ2-5; 9 positions match TRBD2. V was clipped by 4 bases and J by 5 bases; unmatched bases: 6. Germline V lookup: CDR1 SGHRS, CDR2 YFSETQ. The CDR3 has 14 amino acids. CDR3 loop: CASSQAGGLETQYF. For the CDR3, the DNA is TGCGCCAGCAGCCAAGCGGGAGGTCTTGAGACCCAGTACTTC.

This chain joins TRBV5-1 and TRBJ2-7; TRBD1 is a possible D gene (7 bases). The CDR3 is made up of 14 amino acids. The V gene's germline CDR1 is SGHRS and CDR2 YFSETQ. Trimming left V 7 bases short and J 0 bases short, with 14 bases between. The CDR3 reads CASARGTASYEQYF. Here the CDR3 DNA reads TGCGCCAGCGCCCGGGGGACAGCCTCCTACGAGCAGTACTTC.

The chain couples TRBV18 to TRBJ1-3; weak D call: TRBD1 (5 bases). Looked up from germline, CDR1 is KGHSH and CDR2 is LQKENI. Trimming removed 0 bases from V and 3 bases from J, with 9 bases in between. This CDR3 has 15 amino acids. The CDR3 is CASSPPSGYGNTIYF. As DNA, the CDR3 is TGTGCCAGCTCACCACCATCAGGGTATGGAAACACCATATATTTT.

The chain employs TRBV11-3 and TRBJ2-5; tentatively, D is TRBD2 (5 bases). Trimming shortened V by 3 bases and J by 2 bases, and 10 bases separated the two germline ends. The CDR3 spans 14 residues. The germline V gene has CDR1 SGHNT and CDR2 YENEEA. The CDR3 DNA follows: TGTGCCAGCAGCTTGGAGGTGGCACAAGAGACCCAGTACTTC. It yields the protein CASSLEVAQETQYF. Looking up the rest from reference TRBV11-3 and TRBJ2-5 gives the full variable domain: EAGVVQSPRYKIIEKKQPVAFWCNPISGHNTLYWYLQNLGQGPELLIRYENEEAVDDSQLPKDRFSAERLKGVDSTLKIQPAELGDSAVYLCASSLEVAQETQYFGPGTRLLVL.

In this sample, this clone turned up a few times. The J gene is TRBJ2-7, the V gene TRBV4-1; 12 nucleotides match TRBD2. V trimming: 2 bases; J trimming: 3 bases; junction bases outside the gene matches: 2. Germline-derived CDR1 and CDR2 are MGHRA and YSYEKL. The CDR3 covers 15 residues. The CDR3 here is CASSQPTSGSYEQYF. CDR3 in DNA: TGCGCCAGCAGCCAACCGACTAGCGGGAGCTACGAGCAGTACTTC.

The chain is built from TRBV5-4 and TRBJ2-1; TRBD2 aligns across 9 bases. Germline CDR1 and CDR2: SGHNT and YYREEE (reference sequence). The CDR3 contains 15 residues. J lost 7 bases, V lost 0 bases, and 5 bases had no gene match. The CDR3 DNA reads TGTGCCAGCAGCTTGGGGTCGAGCGGGAGGAATGAGCAGTTCTTC. Protein: CASSLGSSGRNEQFF.

CDR3: CASSLIPSGSSYEQYF. Written as DNA, the CDR3 is TGTGCCAGCAGCTTAATCCCTAGCGGGAGCTCCTACGAGCAGTACTTC. V is TRBV7-9 and J is TRBJ2-7; 10 bases line up with TRBD2. Germline-derived CDR1 and CDR2 are SEHNR and FQNEAQ (reference sequence). The CDR3 has 16 amino acids. V gave up 2 bases and J gave up 0 bases; unmatched junction bases: 4.

The rearrangement links TRBV7-2 to TRBJ2-7, with 9 bases matching TRBD2. The CDR3 is 14 amino acids. CDR1 is SGHTA, CDR2 FQGNSA, per germline. The junction had 0 bases not matched to a gene; V was cut back by 1 base and J by 2 bases. CDR3 DNA sequence: TGTGCCAGCAGCTTAGGGACTAGCGCCTACGAGCAGTACTTC. Translating gives CASSLGTSAYEQYF. Drawing the rest from reference TRBV7-2 and TRBJ2-7, the complete variable domain is GAGVSQSPSNKVTEKGKDVELRCDPISGHTALYWYRQSLGQGLEFLIYFQGNSAPDKSGLPSDRFSAERTGGSVSTLTIQRTQQEDSAVYLCASSLGTSAYEQYFGPGTRLTVT.

This sequence joins TRBV10-3 and TRBJ1-5; D may be TRBD1 (5 bases). Trimming took 3 bases from V and 12 from J, leaving 21 bases between them. Germline lookup yields CDR1 ENHRY and CDR2 SYGVKD. The CDR3 is 15 amino acids. CDR3 nucleotide sequence: TGTGCCATCAGTGAAGGGGCTTCTTATTCTTTCAACCAGCATTTT. Its protein is CAISEGASYSFNQHF.

The chain employs TRBV28 and TRBJ2-5, with D possibly matching TRBD2 (7 bases). CDR3 size: 16 residues. Trimming removed 3 bases at V and 4 bases at J, with 18 bases between. Germline V gene lookup returns CDR1 MDHEN and CDR2 SYDVKM. Written as DNA, the CDR3 is TGTGCCAGCAGTTTTATAGGGGGAGGGCGGGTAGAGACCCAGTACTTC. This sequence encodes CASSFIGGGRVETQYF.

The gene calls are TRBV11-2 and TRBJ1-5, with D hard to call. Trimming pared 1 base from V and 0 bases from J, leaving 7 bases between. Germline loops: CDR1 SGHAT, CDR2 FQNNGV. The CDR3 extends over 15 amino acids. The CDR3 DNA reads as TGTGCCAGCAGCTTAGGGAGTGATAGCAATCAGCCCCAGCATTTT. This gives the protein CASSLGSDSNQPQHF.

The chain employs TRBV27 and TRBJ2-5; TRBD1 aligns across 7 bases. The length of the CDR3 is 13 residues. Germline V gives CDR1 MNHEY, CDR2 SMNVEV (reference sequence). V lost 6 bases and J lost 1; bases outside the gene matches: 2. As DNA, the CDR3 is TGTGCCAGCAGCCGGACAGGCCAAGAGACCCAGTACTTC. It codes for CASSRTGQETQYF.

The chain recombines TRBV19 with TRBJ1-3; TRBD1 is a possible D gene (5 bases). V dropped 5 bases and J dropped 7 bases, with 27 bases sitting between them. The germline V gene has CDR1 LNHDA and CDR2 SQIVND (reference sequence). This CDR3 has 18 amino acids. The CDR3 nucleotides are TGTGCCAGTAGTTACCGCTCACGCCAAGACAGCACCGGGAACACCATATATTTT. Translating gives CASSYRSRQDSTGNTIYF.

The V call is TRBV9, the J call TRBJ2-1; D uncertain. CDR3 size: 13 residues. V was shortened by 0 bases and J by 3 bases, with 4 bases between the two germline ends. Looked up from germline, CDR1 is SGDLS and CDR2 is YYNGEE. For the CDR3, the DNA is TGTGCCAGCAGCGTAGCACTCTACAATGAGCAGTTCTTC. Translated, it gives CASSVALYNEQFF.

The chain combines TRBV7-6 with TRBJ2-7; D remains unclear. Per germline, CDR1 SGHVS and CDR2 FNYEAQ. This CDR3 has 16 residues. Trimming pared 3 bases from V and 0 bases from J, leaving 15 bases between. DNA of the CDR3: TGTGCCAGCAGCTTCAGTCCAGGTCCAAGCTCCTACGAGCAGTACTTC. As protein: CASSFSPGPSSYEQYF. The full variable domain, its missing parts supplied by reference TRBV7-6 and TRBJ2-7, is GAGVSQSPRYKVTKRGQDVALRCDPISGHVSLYWYRQALGQGPEFLTYFNYEAQQDKSGLPNDRFSAERPEGSISTLTIQRTEQRDSAMYRCASSFSPGPSSYEQYFGPGTRLTVT.

This sequence joins TRBV19 and TRBJ1-3, with D perhaps TRBD1 (5 bases). This CDR3 is 14 amino acids long. The V and J ends lost 2 bases and 3 bases respectively, with 8 bases between them. CDR1 and CDR2 from the germline V gene are LNHDA and SQIVND (reference sequence). CDR3: CASSISQGGNTIYF. CDR3 nucleotide sequence: TGTGCCAGTAGTATAAGCCAGGGTGGAAACACCATATATTTT. Combining the CDR3 with reference TRBV19 and TRBJ1-3 gives the whole variable domain DGGITQSPKYLFRKEGQNVTLSCEQNLNHDAMYWYRQDPGQGLRLIYYSQIVNDFQKGDIAEGYSVSREKKESFPLTVTSAQKNPTAFYLCASSISQGGNTIYFGEGSWLTVV.

V gene TRBV18 combines with J gene TRBJ2-5; 7 positions match TRBD1. The CDR3 runs 13 residues. Unmatched junction bases numbered 1, after V lost 6 bases and J lost 0 bases. CDR1 KGHSH and CDR2 LQKENI come from the germline V gene. Here the CDR3 reads CASSGTDQETQYF. The CDR3 nucleotides read TGTGCCAGCTCTGGGACAGACCAAGAGACCCAGTACTTC.

The V and J genes are TRBV6-2 or TRBV6-3 and TRBJ1-3; D unresolved. Trimming took 0 bases from V and 0 from J, leaving 12 bases between them. CDR1 MNHEY and CDR2 SVGEGT come from the germline V gene. The CDR3 extends over 17 amino acids. CDR3 region: CASSYSPTRDSGNTIYF. The CDR3, as DNA: TGTGCCAGCAGTTACTCGCCCACTCGGGACTCTGGAAACACCATATATTTT.

The chain employs TRBV27 and TRBJ2-7, with 7 bases identical to TRBD1. V was clipped by 0 bases and J by 4 bases; unmatched bases: 6. The CDR3 sequence is 15 residues long. The germline CDR1 and CDR2 sequences are MNHEY and SMNVEV (reference sequence). The CDR3 DNA sequence: TGTGCCAGCAGTTTATCAGGGACAGTCCTTTACGAGCAGTACTTC. Its protein is CASSLSGTVLYEQYF.

This chain connects TRBV28 to TRBJ2-2; no clear D. Trimming stripped 2 bases from V and 0 bases from J, with 1 base between. The CDR3 has 13 amino acids. Germline V lookup: CDR1 MDHEN, CDR2 SYDVKM. In DNA, the CDR3 is TGTGCCAGCAGTTTACCGAACACCGGGGAGCTGTTTTTT. Translating it yields CASSLPNTGELFF.

The rearrangement joins TRBV5-8 to TRBJ1-1, with a tentative D call TRBD1 (5 bases). Trimming took off 4 bases at V and 6 bases at J, with 10 bases between the two ends. The CDR3 runs to 12 residues. Germline assignment: CDR1 SGHTS and CDR2 YDEGEE. CDR3 sequence: CASSRGVPEAFF. Written as DNA, the CDR3 is TGTGCCAGCAGCCGGGGGGTCCCTGAAGCTTTCTTT.

This clone was seen more than once but under ten times. The chain employs TRBV7-9 and TRBJ2-6; tentatively, D is TRBD1 (6 bases). The V and J ends lost 4 bases and 0 bases respectively, with 16 bases between them. CDR3 size: 18 residues. Germline V gene data show CDR1 as SEHNR and CDR2 as FQNEAQ (reference sequence). In DNA, the CDR3 is TGTGCCAGCAGCTCCCGGACAGCAGCTTACTCTGGGGCCAACGTCCTGACTTTC. Its translation: CASSSRTAAYSGANVLTF.

This clone showed up just once. The chain combines TRBV11-3 with TRBJ2-3, with no clear D. CDR1 and CDR2 from the germline V gene are SGHNT and YENEEA. This CDR3 contains 12 residues. V was clipped by 4 bases and J by 7 bases, with 9 bases between them. The CDR3 spells CASSYDKYTQYF. The CDR3 coding sequence is TGTGCCAGCAGCTACGATAAGTATACGCAGTATTTT.

V is TRBV28 and J is TRBJ1-3, with no clear D. The CDR3 totals 15 residues. Germline loops: CDR1 MDHEN, CDR2 SYDVKM. The V end lost 2 bases, the J end lost 4 bases, and 12 bases lay between the germline ends. CDR3 sequence (DNA): TGTGCCAGCAGTTTAGTCGCGATATCCGGAAACACCATATATTTT. This codes for CASSLVAISGNTIYF.

This chain connects TRBV5-4 to TRBJ2-6, with D possibly being TRBD2 (5 bases). CDR3 length equals 15 residues. Germline lookup yields CDR1 SGHNT and CDR2 YYREEE (reference sequence). The germline V and J ends were trimmed by 0 bases and 1 base, with 5 bases remaining between them. The DNA of the CDR3 is TGTGCCAGCAGCTTGGTAGCGTCTGGGGCCAACGTCCTGACTTTC. Its translation is CASSLVASGANVLTF. The whole variable domain, remainder taken from reference TRBV5-4 and TRBJ2-6, is ETGVTQSPTHLIKTRGQQVTLRCSSQSGHNTVSWYQQALGQGPQFIFQYYREEENGRGNFPPRFSGLQFPNYSSELNVNALELDDSALYLCASSLVASGANVLTFGAGSRLTVL.

The CDR3 protein is CASSDPTVQPQHF. The CDR3 nucleotides read TGTGCCAGCAGTGACCCGACGGTTCAGCCCCAGCATTTT. The V gene is TRBV6-1, the J gene TRBJ1-5; no clear D gene. Germline CDR1 reads MNHNS; CDR2 reads SASEGT. V lost 3 bases to trimming and J lost 6 bases, with 9 bases between them. The CDR3 is 13 residues long.

J is TRBJ2-7 and V is TRBV6-2 or TRBV6-3; D ambiguous. Germline V CDR1 and CDR2: MNHEY, SVGEGT. The V and J ends lost 5 bases and 7 bases respectively, with 12 bases between them. This CDR3 contains 12 residues. The CDR3 DNA is TGTGCCAGCAGTCCCCGTGTGGGAGAGCAGTACTTC. Translation gives CASSPRVGEQYF.